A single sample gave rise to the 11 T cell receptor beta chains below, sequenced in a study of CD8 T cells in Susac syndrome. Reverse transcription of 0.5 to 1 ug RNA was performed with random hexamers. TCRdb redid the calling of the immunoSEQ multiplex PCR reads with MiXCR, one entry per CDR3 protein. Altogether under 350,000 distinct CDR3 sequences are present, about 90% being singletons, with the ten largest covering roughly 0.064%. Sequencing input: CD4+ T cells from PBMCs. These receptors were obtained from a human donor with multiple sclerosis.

The CDR3 reads CASSPRRYNEQFF. The CDR3 nucleotides are TGTGCCAGCAGTCCTCGAAGGTACAATGAGCAGTTCTTC. The chain links TRBV12-3 or TRBV12-4 to TRBJ2-1; no clear D gene. The length of the CDR3 is 13 residues. With 5 bases removed from V and 4 bases from J, the gap between germline ends came to 9 bases.

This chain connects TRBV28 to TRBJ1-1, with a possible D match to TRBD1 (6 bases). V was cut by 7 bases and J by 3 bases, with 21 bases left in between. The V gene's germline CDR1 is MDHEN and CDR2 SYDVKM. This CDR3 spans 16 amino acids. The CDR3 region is CASTLGGARVDTEAFF. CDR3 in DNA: TGTGCCAGCACTTTGGGGGGGGCGCGGGTAGACACTGAAGCTTTCTTT. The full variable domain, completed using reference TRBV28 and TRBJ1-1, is DVKVTQSSRYLVKRTGEKVFLECVQDMDHENMFWYRQDPGLGLRLIYFSYDVKMKEKGDIPEGYSVSREKKERFSLILESASTNQTSMYLCASTLGGARVDTEAFFGQGTRLTVV.

The CDR3 protein is CASSLSTGGTEKLFF. The CDR3 DNA sequence: TGTGCCAGCAGCTTGTCGACAGGGGGTACGGAAAAACTGTTTTTT. This chain connects TRBV11-3 to TRBJ1-4, with 9 bases fitting TRBD1. J gave up 8 bases and V 3 bases, and 7 bases lay outside the gene matches. In germline, CDR1 is SGHNT, CDR2 YENEEA. The CDR3 has 15 amino acids.

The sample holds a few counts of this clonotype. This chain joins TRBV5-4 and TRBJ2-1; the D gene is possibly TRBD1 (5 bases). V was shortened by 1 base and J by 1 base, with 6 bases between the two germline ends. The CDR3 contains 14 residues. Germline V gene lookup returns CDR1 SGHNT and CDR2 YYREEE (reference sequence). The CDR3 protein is CASSLQGSYNEQFF. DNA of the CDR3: TGTGCCAGCAGCTTGCAGGGATCCTACAATGAGCAGTTCTTC. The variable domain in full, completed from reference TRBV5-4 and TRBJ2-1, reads ETGVTQSPTHLIKTRGQQVTLRCSSQSGHNTVSWYQQALGQGPQFIFQYYREEENGRGNFPPRFSGLQFPNYSSELNVNALELDDSALYLCASSLQGSYNEQFFGPGTRLTVL.

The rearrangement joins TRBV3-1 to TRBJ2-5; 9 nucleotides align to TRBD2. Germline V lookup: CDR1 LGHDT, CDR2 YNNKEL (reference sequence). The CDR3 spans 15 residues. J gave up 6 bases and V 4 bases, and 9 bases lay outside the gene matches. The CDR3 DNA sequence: TGTGCCAGCAGCCCCCGGGGACTAGCTACGAAGACCCAGTACTTC. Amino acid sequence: CASSPRGLATKTQYF.

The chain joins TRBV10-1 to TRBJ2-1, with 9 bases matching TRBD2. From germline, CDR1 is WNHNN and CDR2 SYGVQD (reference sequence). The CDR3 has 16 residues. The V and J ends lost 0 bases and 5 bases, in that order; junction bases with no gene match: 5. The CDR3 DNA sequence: TGCGCCAGCAGTGAGTCTCGGACTAGCGCGGACAATGAGCAGTTCTTC. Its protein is CASSESRTSADNEQFF.

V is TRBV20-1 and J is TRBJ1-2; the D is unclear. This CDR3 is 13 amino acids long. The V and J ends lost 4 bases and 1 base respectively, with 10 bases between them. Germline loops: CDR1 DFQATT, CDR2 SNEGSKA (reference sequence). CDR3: CSATLPVNYGYTF. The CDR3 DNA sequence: TGCAGTGCTACCCTCCCAGTTAACTATGGCTACACCTTC.

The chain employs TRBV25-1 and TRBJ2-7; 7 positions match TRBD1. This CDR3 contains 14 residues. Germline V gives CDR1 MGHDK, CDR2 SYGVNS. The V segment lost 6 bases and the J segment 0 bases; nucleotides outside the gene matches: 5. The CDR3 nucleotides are TGTGCCAGCAGGGGGGCAGGGGGCTCCTACGAGCAGTACTTC. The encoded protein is CASRGAGGSYEQYF.

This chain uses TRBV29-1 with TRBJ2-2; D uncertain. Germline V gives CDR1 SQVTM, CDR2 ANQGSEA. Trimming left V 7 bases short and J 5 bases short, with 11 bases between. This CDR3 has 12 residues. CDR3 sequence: CSAYLETGELFF. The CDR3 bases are TGCAGCGCCTATTTAGAAACCGGGGAGCTGTTTTTT.

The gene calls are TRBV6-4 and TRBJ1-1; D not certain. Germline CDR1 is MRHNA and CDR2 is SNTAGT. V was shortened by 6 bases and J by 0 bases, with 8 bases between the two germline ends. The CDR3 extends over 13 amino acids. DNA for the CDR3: TGTGCCAGCAGAAGCCAAATGAACACTGAAGCTTTCTTT. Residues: CASRSQMNTEAFF.

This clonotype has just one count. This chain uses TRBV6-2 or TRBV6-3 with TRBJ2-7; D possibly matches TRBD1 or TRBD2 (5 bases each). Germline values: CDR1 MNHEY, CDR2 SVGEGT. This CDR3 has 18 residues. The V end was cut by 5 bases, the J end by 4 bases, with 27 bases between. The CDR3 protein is CASSRTGPNPSRGYEQYF. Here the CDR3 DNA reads TGTGCCAGCAGTCGAACAGGACCGAATCCCTCCCGGGGATACGAGCAGTACTTC.